This note documents a single T cell receptor beta chain sequence. This sample is drawn from a study of PD-L1 blockade in urothelial cancer. Whole-study context: T cells were recovered from blood samples at a median of around 130,000.

The J segment lost 7 bases and the V segment lost 7 bases, leaving 7 bases of the junction unmatched. This CDR3 contains 14 residues. CDR1 and CDR2 from the germline V gene are SNHLY and FYNNEI. Profiling relied on immunoSEQ multiplex PCR, and the TCRdb table lists in-frame clones only, not all of them. The sample includes approximately 56,000 clones, approximately 83% of them seen just once. Time point defined: pretreatment peripheral blood. Locally advanced or metastatic urothelial carcinoma was diagnosed in the patients. The chain recombines TRBV2 with TRBJ2-1; 10 bases are shared with TRBD2. This specimen consisted of PBMCs, obtained around atezolizumab (anti-PD-L1) treatment. The source is a man between 65 and 85 years old with urothelial cancer. CDR3 sequence (DNA): TGTGCCAGCAACCCTAGCGGGAGTCGGAATGAGCAGTTCTTC. Amino acid sequence: CASNPSGSRNEQFF. Drawing the rest from reference TRBV2 and TRBJ2-1, the complete variable domain is EPEVTQTPSHQVTQMGQEVILRCVPISNHLYFYWYRQILGQKVEFLVSFYNNEISEKSEIFDDQFSVERPDGSNFTLKIRSTKLEDSAMYFCASNPSGSRNEQFFGPGTRLTVL.